Listed here are 6 T cell receptor beta chains from one sample, sequenced in a study of cytomegalovirus exposure and HLA in healthy donors. PCR amplification relied on 60 Vbeta primers (plus 13 Jbeta primers). Clones were sequenced by immunoSEQ multiplex PCR, and TCRdb holds only the in-frame ones, with some missing. This table has around 80,000 clones, around 62% appearing once. The specimen was PBMCs. The receptors here all came from a male donor in good health and CMV-seropositive.

The chain uses TRBV5-6 and TRBJ2-5, with a weak D call TRBD1 (6 bases). This CDR3 contains 12 residues. V was shortened by 3 bases and J by 5 bases, with 8 bases between the two germline ends. Germline values: CDR1 SGHDT, CDR2 YYEEEE. CDR3 protein: CASSSGDETQYF. The CDR3 DNA reads as TGTGCCAGCAGCTCAGGGGATGAGACCCAGTACTTC.

This clone has just a few counts. The chain couples TRBV12-2 to TRBJ1-4; the table calls TRBD1, which could not be checked here. TRBV12-2 constitutes a pseudogene. The CDR3 runs 17 residues. The chain's CDR3 is CASRLPDKTGTNEKLFF. CDR3 nucleotide sequence: TGTGCAAGTCGCTTACCAGATAAGACAGGGACAAATGAAAAACTGTTTTTT.

The J gene is TRBJ2-1, the V gene TRBV11-1, with 9 bases aligning to TRBD2. Germline CDR1 reads SGHAT; CDR2 reads FQDESV (reference sequence). J gave up 8 bases and V 5 bases, and 16 bases lay outside the gene matches. The CDR3 loop spans 17 amino acids. CDR3 nucleotide sequence: TGTGCCAGCAGCCTAGGGAAGGGGGCGGGAGGGCCCGATGAGCAGTTCTTC. Residues: CASSLGKGAGGPDEQFF.

V gene TRBV28 combines with J gene TRBJ2-1, with TRBD1 as a possible D gene (6 bases). Germline values: CDR1 MDHEN, CDR2 SYDVKM. There are 14 residues in the CDR3. V was cut by 3 bases and J by 9 bases, with 15 bases left in between. The CDR3 coding sequence is TGTGCCAGCAGTTTGGCCGCTAGCAGGGGTGAGCAGTTCTTC. This encodes CASSLAASRGEQFF.

This chain links TRBV30 with TRBJ2-7, with D maybe TRBD1 (5 bases). Germline V lookup: CDR1 GTSNPN, CDR2 SVGIG (reference sequence). Deletions cut 5 bases from V and 6 bases from J, with 8 bases between. This CDR3 contains 10 residues. DNA for the CDR3: TGTGCCTGGCAGCAGGGCGAGCAGTACTTC. Protein product: CAWQQGEQYF.

The chain employs TRBV7-2 and TRBJ2-7; the match to TRBD2 covers 11 bases. The CDR3 consists of 18 residues. V shed 1 base and J 2 bases; nucleotides not matched to a gene: 10. The germline V gene has CDR1 SGHTA and CDR2 FQGNSA. The CDR3 DNA reads as TGTGCCAGCAGCTTAGGGGTAGCGGGAGGGCCGACCCCCTACGAGCAGTACTTC. It specifies CASSLGVAGGPTPYEQYF. Drawing the rest from reference TRBV7-2 and TRBJ2-7, the complete variable domain is GAGVSQSPSNKVTEKGKDVELRCDPISGHTALYWYRQSLGQGLEFLIYFQGNSAPDKSGLPSDRFSAERTGGSVSTLTIQRTQQEDSAVYLCASSLGVAGGPTPYEQYFGPGTRLTVT.